Following are 29 T cell receptor beta chains from one sample sequenced in a study of T cell responses to AZD1222 COVID-19 vaccine. The assay was immunoSEQ multiplex PCR, and TCRdb's table has in-frame clones only and misses some. The data contain 100,000 or so clones, more than 70% of them singletons. The sequencing used peripheral blood, collected on day 0 of AZD1222 vaccination. The receptors come from an adult in good health.

The chain joins TRBV5-8 to TRBJ2-7; a weak D match, TRBD2 (7 bases). V was clipped by 4 bases and J by 11 bases, with 25 bases between them. Germline values: CDR1 SGHTS, CDR2 YDEGEE. CDR3 size: 15 residues. CDR3 amino acids: CASSLMGGQSTREYF. CDR3 nucleotide sequence: TGTGCCAGCAGCCTGATGGGGGGGCAGTCTACGAGGGAGTACTTC.

V is TRBV30 and J is TRBJ1-3; D remains unclear. In germline, CDR1 is GTSNPN, CDR2 SVGIG (reference sequence). This CDR3 is 13 amino acids long. V was clipped by 1 base and J by 0 bases, with 4 bases between them. The CDR3 loop reads CAWSGSSGNTIYF. CDR3 nucleotides: TGTGCCTGGAGTGGGAGCTCTGGAAACACCATATATTTT. The full variable domain, with the rest looked up from reference TRBV30 and TRBJ1-3, is SQTIHQWPATLVQPVGSPLSLECTVEGTSNPNLYWYRQAAGRGLQLLFYSVGIGQISSEVPQNLSASRPQDRQFILSSKKLLLSDSGFYLCAWSGSSGNTIYFGEGSWLTVV.

The chain uses TRBV9 and TRBJ1-1; the match to TRBD1 covers 7 bases. CDR3 size: 14 residues. The germline V gene has CDR1 SGDLS and CDR2 YYNGEE. Trimming at V came to 1 base and at J to 4 bases, leaving 4 bases not matched to a gene. The CDR3 DNA reads as TGTGCCAGCAGCGTATTAACAGGGGTCACTGAAGCTTTCTTT. Its protein is CASSVLTGVTEAFF.

CDR3 sequence: CASSLTGQWGSNQPQHF. The CDR3 DNA follows: TGTGCCAGCAGCTTAACAGGACAGTGGGGGAGCAATCAGCCCCAGCATTTT. The genes are TRBV7-3 and TRBJ1-5; a possible D gene is TRBD1 (6 bases). V gave up 0 bases and J gave up 1 base, with 13 bases separating them. The germline V gene encodes CDR1 SGHTA and CDR2 FQGTGA. The CDR3 spans 17 residues.

The J gene is TRBJ2-7, the V gene TRBV6-1, with 10 bases lining up with TRBD1. The CDR3 spans 19 residues. The V segment lost 2 bases and the J segment 2 bases; nucleotides outside the gene matches: 15. From germline, CDR1 is MNHNS and CDR2 SASEGT. In DNA, the CDR3 is TGTGCCAGCAGTGAAAATTTAGGGGGACAGGGGATTTCACCCTACGAGCAGTACTTC. Its protein is CASSENLGGQGISPYEQYF.

In nucleotides, the CDR3 is TGCGCCAGCAGCTCCCTAGCGGGGACTAACGTGGAGACCCAGTACTTC. Amino acid sequence: CASSSLAGTNVETQYF. V gene TRBV5-1 combines with J gene TRBJ2-5; 9 nucleotides align to TRBD2. This CDR3 contains 16 residues. The V and J ends lost 3 bases and 5 bases, in that order; junction bases with no gene match: 11. CDR1 SGHRS and CDR2 YFSETQ come from the germline V gene.

This clone has a single count. The V gene is TRBV14, the J gene TRBJ2-2, with 8 bases that match TRBD2. This CDR3 spans 17 amino acids. Germline assignment: CDR1 SGHDN and CDR2 FVKESK. J gave up 3 bases and V 0 bases, and 6 bases lay outside the gene matches. CDR3 amino acids: CASSQDPAGVYTGELFF. CDR3 in DNA: TGTGCCAGCAGCCAAGATCCAGCGGGGGTATACACCGGGGAGCTGTTTTTT.

This clone occurred once. The rearrangement joins TRBV18 to TRBJ1-2; the D is unclear. CDR3 length: 15 amino acids. Germline CDR1 KGHSH, CDR2 LQKENI. The ends were cut back, 2 bases at V and 0 bases at J, with 10 bases in the middle. The CDR3 spells CASSPEAASNYGYTF. The CDR3 DNA reads as TGTGCCAGCTCACCAGAGGCAGCCTCTAACTATGGCTACACCTTC.

Comments on this clone: The sample has other DNA sequences that encode this CDR3 too. The chain joins TRBV11-3 to TRBJ2-7, with a weak D call TRBD2 (6 bases). The CDR3 loop spans 13 amino acids. Germline CDR1 SGHNT, CDR2 YENEEA. V was pared by 3 bases and J by 0 bases, with 6 bases between. CDR3 bases: TGTGCCAGCAGCTTGGGGGGCTCCTACGAGCAGTACTTC. It is translated as CASSLGGSYEQYF.

V usage is TRBV6-1 and J usage is TRBJ2-5; 11 bases match TRBD2. CDR3 length equals 16 residues. Germline V lookup: CDR1 MNHNS, CDR2 SASEGT. V shed 2 bases, J shed 6 bases, and the junction held 8 bases outside the gene matches. In DNA form, the CDR3 reads TGTGCCAGCAGTGAATTGGTTAGCGGGGGGGGCAAGACCCAGTACTTC. Its protein product is CASSELVSGGGKTQYF.

The V and J genes are TRBV19 and TRBJ2-7; 7 positions agree with TRBD1. The CDR3 loop spans 13 amino acids. Trimming took 5 bases from V and 4 from J; bases not matched to a gene: 5. Germline V lookup: CDR1 LNHDA, CDR2 SQIVND (reference sequence). The CDR3 nucleotides are TGTGCCAGTAGTCCACAGGGGCGGTACGAGCAGTACTTC. Protein product: CASSPQGRYEQYF.

In its sample, this clone was seen once. The genes are TRBV19 and TRBJ2-3, with D maybe TRBD2 (5 bases). The CDR3 totals 16 residues. Trimming left V 6 bases short and J 0 bases short, with 16 bases between. Germline V gives CDR1 LNHDA, CDR2 SQIVND (reference sequence). The CDR3 loop reads CASSRSVGLSTDTQYF. DNA for the CDR3: TGTGCCAGTAGCCGCTCCGTTGGACTTAGCACAGATACGCAGTATTTT.

This chain connects TRBV6-1 to TRBJ1-6, with D uncertain. CDR1 and CDR2 (germline): MNHNS, SASEGT. The CDR3 spans 12 residues. Trimming took off 2 bases at V and 7 bases at J, with 3 bases between the two ends. CDR3 bases: TGTGCCAGCAGTGAACGCAATTCACCCCTCCACTTT. Its protein is CASSERNSPLHF.

The V and J genes are TRBV5-1 and TRBJ1-2, with D possibly being TRBD1 (5 bases). Germline values: CDR1 SGHRS, CDR2 YFSETQ. Trimming took off 0 bases at V and 6 bases at J, with 9 bases between the two ends. CDR3 length equals 13 residues. In DNA, the CDR3 is TGCGCCAGCAGCTTGGTAGGGGCGGATGGCTACACCTTC. Its protein product is CASSLVGADGYTF.

This clone is a singleton in its sample. This chain joins TRBV7-8 and TRBJ2-7, with TRBD2 matching 10 bases. CDR1 is SGHVS, CDR2 FQNEAQ, per germline. This CDR3 is 14 amino acids long. J was trimmed by 3 bases and V by 3 bases; bases with no gene match: 2. CDR3 bases: TGTGCCAGCAGCTTTAGCGGGGGGATCTACGAGCAGTACTTC. Translation: CASSFSGGIYEQYF. Based on the CDR3 plus reference TRBV7-8 and TRBJ2-7, the full variable domain is GAGVSQSPRYKVAKRGQDVALRCDPISGHVSLFWYQQALGQGPEFLTYFQNEAQLDKSGLPSDRFFAERPEGSVSTLKIQRTQQEDSAVYLCASSFSGGIYEQYFGPGTRLTVT.

In this sample, this clone turned up a few times. V is TRBV29-1 and J is TRBJ2-7; 8 bases match TRBD1. CDR3 size: 12 residues. V lost 6 bases and J lost 7; bases outside the gene matches: 8. From germline, CDR1 is SQVTM and CDR2 ANQGSEA. CDR3 in amino acids: CSVGTGQGEQYF. CDR3 sequence (DNA): TGCAGCGTAGGGACAGGCCAGGGAGAGCAGTACTTC.

The rearrangement joins TRBV19 to TRBJ2-7; 7 nucleotides line up with TRBD2. From germline, CDR1 is LNHDA and CDR2 SQIVND (reference sequence). This CDR3 comprises 15 residues. V shed 1 base, J shed 0 bases, and the junction held 3 bases outside the gene matches. CDR3 in DNA: TGTGCCAGTAGTATAGCTAGCGGTAGCTCCTACGAGCAGTACTTC. This sequence encodes CASSIASGSSYEQYF.

V and J are TRBV6-5 and TRBJ2-3, with TRBD1 matching 7 bases. CDR3 size: 14 residues. The germline gives CDR1 MNHEY, CDR2 SVGAGI. Trimming took 10 bases from V and 1 from J; bases not matched to a gene: 8. DNA of the CDR3: TGTGCCACCTCGAGGGGGCTGCGCACAGATACGCAGTATTTT. Protein: CATSRGLRTDTQYF.

The V gene is TRBV7-7, the J gene TRBJ2-5; the D gene is possibly TRBD1 (5 bases). The CDR3 covers 15 residues. V was trimmed by 5 bases and J by 5 bases, leaving 18 bases between them. Per the germline V gene, CDR1 is SSHAT and CDR2 is FNYEAQ (reference sequence). The CDR3 nucleotides read TGTGCCAGCAGCCAGGGCGCATCAGCCCGGGAGACCCAGTACTTC. Amino acid sequence: CASSQGASARETQYF.

V is TRBV18 and J is TRBJ1-2; tentative D call: TRBD1 (6 bases). Germline V lookup: CDR1 KGHSH, CDR2 LQKENI. The V end lost 5 bases, the J end lost 3 bases, and 13 bases lay between the germline ends. The CDR3 sequence is 14 residues long. The DNA for the CDR3 is TGTGCCAGCTCAGCAGCAGGGGAGGACTATGGCTACACCTTC. Translated: CASSAAGEDYGYTF.

The chain couples TRBV10-1 to TRBJ1-1; no definite D call. The CDR3 spans 13 residues. The V end was cut by 0 bases, the J end by 4 bases, with 6 bases between. Germline lookup yields CDR1 WNHNN and CDR2 SYGVQD (reference sequence). CDR3 residues: CASSESWATEAFF. The CDR3 DNA reads TGCGCCAGCAGTGAGTCGTGGGCCACTGAAGCTTTCTTT.

V gene TRBV12-3 or TRBV12-4 combines with J gene TRBJ2-7, with D tentatively TRBD1 (6 bases). Trimming removed 3 bases at V and 6 bases at J, with 9 bases between. The CDR3 sequence is 12 residues long. CDR3 sequence (DNA): TGTGCCAGCAGTTTGGCAGGGGCCGAGCAGTACTTC. It specifies CASSLAGAEQYF.

J is TRBJ1-6 and V is TRBV11-2; D may be TRBD1 (5 bases). Per germline, CDR1 SGHAT and CDR2 FQNNGV. The CDR3 covers 12 residues. V lost 5 bases to trimming and J lost 12 bases, with 11 bases between them. The CDR3 DNA reads as TGTGCCAGCAGCGGGGCCTCTTTACCCCTCCACTTT. As protein: CASSGASLPLHF.

This clone has only a few counts. The genes are TRBV12-3 or TRBV12-4 and TRBJ1-5; D is ambiguous. This CDR3 contains 13 residues. V was cut by 5 bases and J by 7 bases, with 12 bases left in between. This chain's CDR3 is CASSTRSWQPQHF. CDR3 nucleotide sequence: TGTGCCAGCAGTACCCGGAGTTGGCAGCCCCAGCATTTT.

This chain uses TRBV21-1 with TRBJ2-5; the listed D gene, TRBD1, was not tested against the DNA. TRBV21-1 is flagged as a pseudogene. This CDR3 has 15 residues. The CDR3 sequence is CASSIYPQVSETQYF. The CDR3 DNA follows: TGTGCCAGCAGCATTTACCCTCAGGTTTCGGAGACCCAGTACTTC.

The chain couples TRBV9 to TRBJ2-1, with D perhaps TRBD2 (7 bases). Germline V gene lookup returns CDR1 SGDLS and CDR2 YYNGEE. Trimming removed 1 base from V and 8 bases from J, with 28 bases in between. The length of the CDR3 is 19 residues. This chain's CDR3 is CASSVKGSGRRGLQDEQFF. For the CDR3, the DNA is TGTGCCAGCAGCGTAAAGGGGTCCGGAAGGCGGGGGCTCCAGGATGAGCAGTTCTTC.

The V and J genes are TRBV7-6 and TRBJ2-5; weak D call: TRBD1 (5 bases). CDR1 and CDR2 (germline): SGHVS, FNYEAQ. Trimming shortened V by 3 bases and J by 0 bases, and 5 bases separated the two germline ends. This CDR3 is 13 amino acids long. The DNA for the CDR3 is TGTGCCAGCAGCTTGGGGCACCAAGAGACCCAGTACTTC. Its translation: CASSLGHQETQYF.

The J gene is TRBJ2-7, the V gene TRBV4-1; 7 bases line up with TRBD1. CDR1 is MGHRA, CDR2 YSYEKL, per germline. V shed 3 bases, J shed 7 bases, and the junction held 15 bases outside the gene matches. The CDR3 spans 16 residues. The CDR3 DNA reads TGCGCCAGCAGCCAGGGGATAGACAGGGCAGGTCGGGAGCAGTACTTC. Its translation: CASSQGIDRAGREQYF.

V and J are TRBV6-5 and TRBJ1-6; weak D call: TRBD1 (6 bases). This CDR3 is built from 12 residues. V shed 8 bases and J shed 11 bases, with 13 bases lying between them. The germline CDR1 and CDR2 sequences are MNHEY and SVGAGI. The CDR3, as DNA: TGTGCCAGCGGCCGCAGGGGCCCACCCCTCCACTTT. It is translated as CASGRRGPPLHF.